This entry is about one T cell receptor beta chain. Its antigen is not known. Primers included in the PCR were 60 Vbeta and 13 Jbeta primers. Repertoires were generated with immunoSEQ multiplex PCR, while TCRdb's copy carries only in-frame clones and drops some. The sample records about 150,000 clones, about 85% being singletons. These data are taken from a study of cytomegalovirus exposure and HLA in healthy donors. Whole-study results and caveats: There were over 150 TCR beta chains listed as cytomegalovirus-associated.

This sequence originates from a woman aged 18-29 years in good health and CMV-seronegative. The sequencing input was PBMCs.

In DNA, the CDR3 is TGTGCCAGCAGTTCCCCAGGGGCGATTAATGAAAAACTGTTTTTT. This gives the protein CASSSPGAINEKLFF. The chain combines TRBV25-1 with TRBJ1-4, with D perhaps TRBD1 (6 bases). The CDR3 extends over 15 amino acids. The V end lost 5 bases, the J end lost 4 bases, and 14 bases lay between the germline ends. Per the germline V gene, CDR1 is MGHDK and CDR2 is SYGVNS.